This is a list of T cell receptor beta chains from one sample in a study of T cell responses to AZD1222 COVID-19 vaccine. TCRdb's copy holds only in-frame clones and misses some; the assay was immunoSEQ multiplex PCR. Of roughly 93,000 clones listed, 80% to 90% are singletons. The sample was peripheral blood, taken on day 0 of AZD1222 vaccination. The receptors stem from an adult in good health. Each CDR3 is given with its conserved first and last residue. Each record gives: D gene, J gene, CDR3 length, clone size, V gene, CDR3 protein, CDR3 DNA. D genes are given only for firm matches. Where a row states a size, it is once, few, many or the class of an expanded clone; other rows omit it.

d_gene: -
j_gene: TRBJ1-5
len: 15
abundance: -
v_gene: TRBV7-8
CDR3aa: CASSLTGNSNQPQHF
CDR3nt: TGTGCCAGCAGCCTTACAGGGAATAGCAATCAGCCCCAGCATTTT

d_gene: -
j_gene: TRBJ2-5
len: 16
abundance: -
v_gene: TRBV11-2
CDR3aa: CASSETLKDVEETQYF
CDR3nt: TGTGCCAGCAGCGAAACTCTAAAAGACGTGGAAGAGACCCAGTACTTC

d_gene: TRBD1
j_gene: TRBJ2-2
len: 16
abundance: -
v_gene: TRBV5-1
CDR3aa: CASSLFLDRVAGELFF
CDR3nt: TGCGCCAGCAGCTTGTTCCTGGACAGGGTTGCCGGGGAGCTGTTTTTT

d_gene: -
j_gene: TRBJ1-2
len: 13
abundance: -
v_gene: TRBV3-1/TRBV3-2
CDR3aa: CASSQGNGVGYTF
CDR3nt: TGTGCCAGCAGCCAAGGAAACGGTGTCGGCTACACCTTC

d_gene: TRBD1
j_gene: TRBJ1-2
len: 15
abundance: once
v_gene: TRBV18
CDR3aa: CASSPGQAQSYGYTF
CDR3nt: TGTGCCAGCTCACCGGGACAGGCTCAGAGCTATGGCTACACCTTC

d_gene: -
j_gene: TRBJ2-2
len: 12
abundance: -
v_gene: TRBV3-1/TRBV3-2
CDR3aa: CASSHPTGELFF
CDR3nt: TGTGCCAGCAGCCACCCCACCGGGGAGCTGTTTTTT

d_gene: -
j_gene: TRBJ1-1
len: 15
abundance: -
v_gene: TRBV5-1
CDR3aa: CASSAGGLMNTEAFF
CDR3nt: TGCGCCAGCAGCGCTGGAGGGTTGATGAACACTGAAGCTTTCTTT

d_gene: -
j_gene: TRBJ1-6
len: 13
abundance: -
v_gene: TRBV6-5
CDR3aa: CASIGADNSPLHF
CDR3nt: TGTGCCAGCATAGGTGCCGATAATTCACCCCTCCACTTT

d_gene: -
j_gene: TRBJ2-3
len: 14
abundance: -
v_gene: TRBV6-2/TRBV6-3
CDR3aa: CASSWGRGTDTQYF
CDR3nt: TGTGCCAGCAGTTGGGGACGGGGCACAGATACGCAGTATTTT

d_gene: -
j_gene: TRBJ2-1
len: 15
abundance: -
v_gene: TRBV4-2
CDR3aa: CASSQDGGEINEQFF
CDR3nt: TGTGCCAGCAGCCAAGATGGCGGGGAGATTAATGAGCAGTTCTTC

d_gene: -
j_gene: TRBJ1-1
len: 13
abundance: -
v_gene: TRBV27
CDR3aa: CASSFRDVGEAFF
CDR3nt: TGTGCCAGCAGTTTCCGGGATGTGGGTGAAGCTTTCTTT

d_gene: -
j_gene: TRBJ2-7
len: 12
abundance: -
v_gene: TRBV6-1
CDR3aa: CASSEEPYEQYF
CDR3nt: TGTGCCAGCAGTGAAGAACCCTACGAGCAGTACTTC

d_gene: TRBD2
j_gene: TRBJ2-3
len: 15
abundance: medium-sized
v_gene: TRBV7-9
CDR3aa: CASSSPLAGPDTQYF
CDR3nt: TGTGCCAGCAGCTCCCCACTAGCGGGTCCAGATACGCAGTATTTT

d_gene: -
j_gene: TRBJ1-2
len: 14
abundance: -
v_gene: TRBV10-1
CDR3aa: CASSESAANYGYTF
CDR3nt: TGCGCCAGCAGTGAGTCGGCAGCTAACTATGGCTACACCTTC

d_gene: -
j_gene: TRBJ2-6
len: 19
abundance: -
v_gene: TRBV7-2
CDR3aa: CASSLAPITGTAGANVLTF
CDR3nt: TGTGCCAGCAGCTTAGCTCCCATCACAGGGACTGCTGGGGCCAACGTCCTGACTTTC

d_gene: -
j_gene: TRBJ1-2
len: 16
abundance: once
v_gene: TRBV6-5
CDR3aa: CASSYSRTATNYGYTF
CDR3nt: TGTGCCAGCAGTTACTCCCGGACAGCAACTAACTATGGCTACACCTTC

d_gene: -
j_gene: TRBJ1-1
len: 12
abundance: once
v_gene: TRBV5-4
CDR3aa: CASSPGDTEAFF
CDR3nt: TGTGCCAGCAGCCCTGGTGACACTGAAGCTTTCTTT

d_gene: TRBD1
j_gene: TRBJ1-4
len: 16
abundance: once
v_gene: TRBV4-2
CDR3aa: CASSQDRQGRVQKLFF
CDR3nt: TGTGCCAGCAGCCAAGACAGACAGGGGAGGGTACAAAAACTGTTTTTT

d_gene: TRBD2
j_gene: TRBJ2-7
len: 17
abundance: -
v_gene: TRBV11-3
CDR3aa: CASSLDQGLAVGTEQYF
CDR3nt: TGTGCCAGCAGCTTAGATCAGGGCCTAGCGGTGGGGACCGAGCAGTACTTC

d_gene: TRBD1
j_gene: TRBJ1-5
len: 13
abundance: -
v_gene: TRBV30
CDR3aa: CAWRGQGPGPQHF
CDR3nt: TGTGCCTGGAGGGGACAGGGACCCGGGCCCCAGCATTTT

d_gene: -
j_gene: TRBJ2-1
len: 15
abundance: -
v_gene: TRBV19
CDR3aa: CASSTAGARNNEQFF
CDR3nt: TGTGCCAGTAGTACCGCCGGGGCCCGGAACAATGAGCAGTTCTTC

d_gene: -
j_gene: TRBJ1-5
len: 14
abundance: -
v_gene: TRBV6-5
CDR3aa: CASRDTYGNQPQHF
CDR3nt: TGTGCCAGCAGGGACACTTATGGCAATCAGCCCCAGCATTTT

d_gene: -
j_gene: TRBJ1-1
len: 14
abundance: -
v_gene: TRBV9
CDR3aa: CASSRDRRGSEAFF
CDR3nt: TGTGCCAGCAGCCGGGATCGGCGTGGATCTGAAGCTTTCTTT

d_gene: TRBD1
j_gene: TRBJ2-7
len: 16
abundance: -
v_gene: TRBV6-6
CDR3aa: CARFRDRGLSSYEQYF
CDR3nt: TGTGCCAGATTCCGGGACAGGGGGTTAAGCTCCTACGAGCAGTACTTC

d_gene: TRBD1
j_gene: TRBJ2-7
len: 15
abundance: -
v_gene: TRBV2
CDR3aa: CASSAGQGRSYEQYF
CDR3nt: TGTGCCAGCAGCGCCGGACAGGGGAGGTCCTACGAGCAGTACTTC

d_gene: TRBD2
j_gene: TRBJ2-7
len: 16
abundance: -
v_gene: TRBV7-9
CDR3aa: CASSSPLAGGPGEQYF
CDR3nt: TGTGCCAGCAGCTCCCCTCTAGCGGGAGGGCCTGGGGAGCAGTACTTC